The table lists the clone carrying this TCR beta chain with a few counts. Its antigen is unknown. The CDR3 has 11 residues. The V gene's germline CDR1 is MNHEY and CDR2 SVGAGI. Trimming removed 4 bases from V and 7 bases from J, with 7 bases in between. This record belongs to a study of vaccination and CD4 T cells after COVID-19. The wider study: There were six male and four female convalescents, and two of them were Hispanic. Overlapping spike peptides served as the stimulus for the cells. These peptides came from SARS-CoV-2 and from the common cold coronaviruses HCoV-NL63, HCoV-OC43 and HCoV-229E.

Cultured CD4+ T cell DNA underwent sequencing with the Oncomine TCR Beta short-read assay. A single record per CDR3 protein comes from TCRdb applying MiXCR to the PCR reads. The table lists around 19,000 distinct CDR3 sequences, approximately 50% of them singletons, with 4% to 4.5% in the top ten. Treatment noted: 10-day PBMC culture with coronavirus spike peptide pools or control peptides (ViraFEST assay). The sequence was collected from a human donor who had recovered from COVID-19. The source material was CD4+ T cells from blood, cultured in vitro. J is TRBJ1-1 and V is TRBV6-5; a weak D match, TRBD1 (5 bases). In nucleotides, the CDR3 is TGTGCCAGCAGTTTGGGGGTTGAAGCTTTCTTT. This codes for CASSLGVEAFF.